The table lists the clone carrying this TCR beta chain with a few counts. Germline loops: CDR1 MDHEN, CDR2 SYDVKM. This CDR3 is 15 amino acids long. J lost 3 bases, V lost 7 bases, and 8 bases had no gene match. This record comes from a study of blood T cell repertoires in COVID-19. Looking at the study overall: Samples came from the United States, Italy and Spain, spanning acute and convalescent COVID-19.

How the authors handled the data: Cell counts per sample came from amplifying reference gene primers. Only in-frame clones appear in the TCRdb table, and some are missing; sequencing was by immunoSEQ multiplex PCR. V and J calls and clone size come straight from that table; D and trimming were deduced from the DNA. Of about 150,000 clones listed, 80% to 90% were seen once; the top ten hold more than 14%. The source is a middle-aged woman with acute or convalescent COVID-19. V usage is TRBV28 and J usage is TRBJ2-7; 11 bases agree with TRBD2. Specimen: peripheral blood. The chain's CDR3 is CASNPTSGGHYEQYF. CDR3 DNA: TGTGCCAGCAACCCAACTAGCGGGGGCCACTACGAGCAGTACTTC. Full variable domain (remainder filled in from reference TRBV28 and TRBJ2-7): DVKVTQSSRYLVKRTGEKVFLECVQDMDHENMFWYRQDPGLGLRLIYFSYDVKMKEKGDIPEGYSVSREKKERFSLILESASTNQTSMYLCASNPTSGGHYEQYFGPGTRLTVT.